Below, 23 T cell receptor beta chains from the same sample are listed, as sequenced in a study of blood T cell repertoires in COVID-19. The protocol was immunoSEQ multiplex PCR, while the TCRdb copy is restricted to in-frame clones and leaves out a portion. The table has 150,000 to 200,000 clones, approximately 91% seen once. The sample taken for sequencing was peripheral blood. The receptors derive from an older man with active or convalescent COVID-19.

This clone has more than one count but fewer than ten. V is TRBV9 and J is TRBJ2-5; TRBD2 aligns across 8 bases. The germline V gene encodes CDR1 SGDLS and CDR2 YYNGEE. V dropped 8 bases and J dropped 2; count of bases not matched to a gene: 11. CDR3 length equals 15 residues. CDR3 DNA sequence: TGTGCCAGTCTTGATGAAGCGGGAGTTCAAGAGACCCAGTACTTC. It codes for CASLDEAGVQETQYF.

The V and J genes are TRBV3-1 (or the pseudogene TRBV3-2) and TRBJ2-7, with 7 bases identical to TRBD1. This CDR3 has 14 residues. Germline CDR1 LGHDT, CDR2 YNNKEL (reference sequence). The junction had 4 bases not matched to a gene; V was cut back by 1 base and J by 4 bases. The CDR3 bases are TGTGCCAGCAGCCAAGGGGACAGCCGATACGAGCAGTACTTC. Its protein product is CASSQGDSRYEQYF.

The J gene is TRBJ2-7, the V gene TRBV3-1 (or the pseudogene TRBV3-2); 7 bases line up with TRBD2. The CDR3 has 13 amino acids. The ends lost 6 bases at V and 3 bases at J; junction bases unmatched: 5. Germline V gene data show CDR1 as LGHDT and CDR2 as YNNKEL (reference sequence). CDR3 bases: TGTGCCAGCAGAGGGAGGGGTTACTACGAGCAGTACTTC. Its protein product is CASRGRGYYEQYF.

The V and J genes are TRBV28 and TRBJ2-7; 9 bases are a match to TRBD2. Germline trimming cut 5 bases from V and 2 bases from J; bases unmatched to any gene: 7. CDR1 MDHEN and CDR2 SYDVKM come from the germline V gene. The CDR3 loop spans 15 amino acids. The DNA for the CDR3 is TGTGCCAGCAGTACTGCCGCGGGAGGGACCTACGAGCAGTACTTC. Its translation: CASSTAAGGTYEQYF. Full variable domain (rest looked up from reference TRBV28 and TRBJ2-7): DVKVTQSSRYLVKRTGEKVFLECVQDMDHENMFWYRQDPGLGLRLIYFSYDVKMKEKGDIPEGYSVSREKKERFSLILESASTNQTSMYLCASSTAAGGTYEQYFGPGTRLTVT.

The chain is built from TRBV30 and TRBJ1-6, with 7 bases that match TRBD1. The V gene end was trimmed by 5 bases and the J gene end by 8 bases; junction bases not matched to a gene: 6. This CDR3 has 13 amino acids. Per the germline V gene, CDR1 is GTSNPN and CDR2 is SVGIG (reference sequence). Here the CDR3 reads CAWGGQLDSPLHF. The CDR3 DNA sequence: TGTGCCTGGGGGGGACAGTTGGATTCACCCCTCCACTTT. The variable domain in full, completed from reference TRBV30 and TRBJ1-6, reads SQTIHQWPATLVQPVGSPLSLECTVEGTSNPNLYWYRQAAGRGLQLLFYSVGIGQISSEVPQNLSASRPQDRQFILSSKKLLLSDSGFYLCAWGGQLDSPLHFGNGTRLTVT.

The chain joins TRBV7-2 to TRBJ1-2; TRBD1 matches 7 bases. Germline V lookup: CDR1 SGHTA, CDR2 FQGNSA. The J segment lost 8 bases and the V segment lost 1 base, leaving 10 bases of the junction unmatched. This CDR3 spans 15 amino acids. CDR3 in amino acids: CASSLVLGGDGGYTF. The DNA of the CDR3 is TGTGCCAGCAGCTTAGTTCTAGGGGGCGATGGGGGCTACACCTTC.

The gene calls are TRBV5-5 and TRBJ1-1; the D gene is possibly TRBD1 (6 bases). The germline gives CDR1 SGHKS, CDR2 YYEKEE (reference sequence). The CDR3 is 14 residues long. V dropped 1 base and J dropped 5 bases, with 12 bases sitting between them. CDR3 sequence: CASSLMGGPTEAFF. DNA for the CDR3: TGTGCCAGCAGCTTGATGGGGGGGCCTACTGAAGCTTTCTTT. Looking up the rest from reference TRBV5-5 and TRBJ1-1 gives the full variable domain: DAGVTQSPTHLIKTRGQQVTLRCSPISGHKSVSWYQQVLGQGPQFIFQYYEKEERGRGNFPDRFSARQFPNYSSELNVNALLLGDSALYLCASSLMGGPTEAFFGQGTRLTVV.

The V gene is TRBV19, the J gene TRBJ1-2; the match to TRBD1 covers 8 bases. The CDR3 totals 14 residues. The J segment lost 8 bases and the V segment lost 6 bases, leaving 11 bases of the junction unmatched. Germline V gene data show CDR1 as LNHDA and CDR2 as SQIVND (reference sequence). The CDR3 region has the DNA TGTGCCAGTAGGACGGACAGGGCGGTTCGCGGCTACACCTTC. This gives the protein CASRTDRAVRGYTF.

The chain carries TRBV6-1 and TRBJ2-5, with D maybe TRBD1 (5 bases). The germline V gene encodes CDR1 MNHNS and CDR2 SASEGT. This CDR3 comprises 14 residues. V gave up 2 bases and J gave up 4 bases, with 11 bases separating them. As DNA, the CDR3 is TGTGCCAGCAGTGAACAGGCAGGGCGAGAGACCCAGTACTTC. Translated, it gives CASSEQAGRETQYF.

The rearrangement joins TRBV5-4 to TRBJ2-5, with TRBD2 matching 7 bases. The CDR3 runs 16 residues. V was clipped by 4 bases and J by 3 bases; unmatched bases: 12. Germline V gene data show CDR1 as SGHNT and CDR2 as YYREEE (reference sequence). CDR3 nucleotides: TGTGCCAGCAGCCTGGGGAGGGTTTTGGTTGAAGAGACCCAGTACTTC. It codes for CASSLGRVLVEETQYF. Together with reference TRBV5-4 and TRBJ2-5, the CDR3 gives the full variable domain: ETGVTQSPTHLIKTRGQQVTLRCSSQSGHNTVSWYQQALGQGPQFIFQYYREEENGRGNFPPRFSGLQFPNYSSELNVNALELDDSALYLCASSLGRVLVEETQYFGPGTRLLVL.

The chain couples TRBV4-1 to TRBJ2-7, with TRBD2 matching over 9 bases. Losses at the gene ends were 3 bases for V and 2 bases for J; bases not matched to a gene: 8. The CDR3 covers 16 residues. Per the germline V gene, CDR1 is MGHRA and CDR2 is YSYEKL. The CDR3: CASSHPMAGGPYEQYF. The CDR3 coding sequence is TGCGCCAGCAGCCACCCAATGGCGGGAGGGCCCTACGAGCAGTACTTC.

The genes are TRBV18 and TRBJ2-3, with 9 positions matching TRBD2. Germline assignment: CDR1 KGHSH and CDR2 LQKENI. The CDR3 length is 14 residues. V lost 3 bases to trimming and J lost 7 bases; unmatched junction nucleotides: 5. CDR3 region: CASSPVRGGYTQYF. The CDR3 DNA is TGTGCCAGCTCACCGGTGCGGGGGGGCTATACGCAGTATTTT.

The chain links TRBV7-2 to TRBJ2-3; D is ambiguous. This CDR3 contains 15 residues. With 2 bases removed from V and 2 bases from J, the gap between germline ends came to 11 bases. CDR1 and CDR2 (germline): SGHTA, FQGNSA. DNA of the CDR3: TGTGCCAGCAGCTTAATCCGAGCCTTCACAGATACGCAGTATTTT. This codes for CASSLIRAFTDTQYF.

This clone was observed a handful of times. The chain recombines TRBV5-1 with TRBJ2-5, with 12 nucleotides matching TRBD2. CDR3 length: 16 amino acids. The trim removed 0 bases at V and 5 bases at J, leaving 5 bases unmatched. Germline CDR1 reads SGHRS; CDR2 reads YFSETQ. The CDR3 loop is CASSLAPSGGAETQYF. Written as DNA, the CDR3 is TGCGCCAGCAGCTTGGCCCCTAGCGGGGGGGCGGAGACCCAGTACTTC.

The V and J genes are TRBV4-3 and TRBJ2-5; D is perhaps TRBD2 (7 bases). V lost 0 bases, J lost 5 bases, and 16 bases lay in between. Germline V lookup: CDR1 LGHNA, CDR2 YSLEER. This CDR3 is built from 16 residues. As DNA, the CDR3 is TGCGCCAGCAGCCAAGATTTGGGGGGGGCCCGGGAGACCCAGTACTTC. Translated: CASSQDLGGARETQYF.

The chain uses TRBV5-6 and TRBJ2-1; 10 bases agree with TRBD2. The CDR3 is 15 residues long. V lost 0 bases and J lost 6; bases outside the gene matches: 3. The V gene's germline CDR1 is SGHDT and CDR2 YYEEEE. The CDR3 bases are TGTGCCAGCAGCTTGGCAACTAGCGGGACCAATGAGCAGTTCTTC. Translated, it gives CASSLATSGTNEQFF.

The rearrangement links TRBV3-1 (or the pseudogene TRBV3-2) to TRBJ2-2, with D possibly matching TRBD1 (6 bases). The CDR3 covers 13 residues. V lost 7 bases and J 3 bases, leaving 9 bases between the germline ends. Per the germline V gene, CDR1 is LGHDT and CDR2 is YNNKEL (reference sequence). CDR3 DNA sequence: TGTGCCAGCACACAGGGTTACACCGGGGAGCTGTTTTTT. Its protein is CASTQGYTGELFF.

This clone was seen once. This rearrangement joins TRBV27 to TRBJ2-2, with 13 nucleotides matching TRBD2. The trim removed 2 bases at V and 4 bases at J, leaving 13 bases unmatched. This CDR3 is built from 20 residues. Looked up from germline, CDR1 is MNHEY and CDR2 is SMNVEV (reference sequence). The DNA for the CDR3 is TGTGCCAGCAGTTTAGGGCGCGGACTAGCGGGAGCCGGGAGCACCGGGGAGCTGTTTTTT. Its protein is CASSLGRGLAGAGSTGELFF.

V and J are TRBV18 and TRBJ2-1, with 11 bases that match TRBD2. Germline values: CDR1 KGHSH, CDR2 LQKENI. After removal of 5 bases from V and 10 bases from J, the junction contained 10 bases not matched to a gene. This CDR3 region has 15 residues. The CDR3 spells CASSETSGSFQEQFF. The CDR3 DNA is TGTGCCAGCTCAGAAACTAGCGGGAGTTTCCAGGAGCAGTTCTTC.

V is TRBV19 and J is TRBJ1-1; 7 bases fit TRBD1. The CDR3 has 14 residues. CDR1 and CDR2 (germline): LNHDA, SQIVND (reference sequence). Trimming removed 1 base from V and 5 bases from J; junction bases left unmatched: 4. CDR3 nucleotide sequence: TGTGCCAGTAGTATAGCCAGGGGGAGGACTGAAGCTTTCTTT. Residues: CASSIARGRTEAFF.

The chain uses TRBV6-5 and TRBJ2-1; D not resolved. This CDR3 contains 15 residues. Per the germline V gene, CDR1 is MNHEY and CDR2 is SVGAGI. V was clipped by 6 bases and J by 3 bases, with 15 bases between them. CDR3 sequence reads: CASRQDFSNYNEQFF. The CDR3, as DNA: TGTGCCAGCAGGCAAGACTTCAGCAACTACAATGAGCAGTTCTTC.

The chain has TRBV9 and TRBJ2-2; a weak D match, TRBD2 (5 bases). Germline CDR1 is SGDLS and CDR2 is YYNGEE. This CDR3 spans 15 amino acids. V dropped 2 bases and J dropped 4 bases, with 12 bases sitting between them. As DNA, the CDR3 is TGTGCCAGCAGCGTGAGGGCTACCAGCACCGGGGAGCTGTTTTTT. Its translation: CASSVRATSTGELFF.

There are a few counts of this clone. The J gene is TRBJ1-4, the V gene TRBV9, with 7 bases aligning to TRBD1. This CDR3 comprises 16 residues. Germline trimming cut 0 bases from V and 7 bases from J; bases unmatched to any gene: 9. Looked up from germline, CDR1 is SGDLS and CDR2 is YYNGEE. This CDR3 is CASSVGQGRGVEKLFF. The CDR3 bases are TGTGCCAGCAGCGTAGGACAGGGACGGGGAGTTGAAAAACTGTTTTTT. Full variable domain (rest looked up from reference TRBV9 and TRBJ1-4): DSGVTQTPKHLITATGQRVTLRCSPRSGDLSVYWYQQSLDQGLQFLIQYYNGEERAKGNILERFSAQQFPDLHSELNLSSLELGDSALYFCASSVGQGRGVEKLFFGSGTQLSVL.